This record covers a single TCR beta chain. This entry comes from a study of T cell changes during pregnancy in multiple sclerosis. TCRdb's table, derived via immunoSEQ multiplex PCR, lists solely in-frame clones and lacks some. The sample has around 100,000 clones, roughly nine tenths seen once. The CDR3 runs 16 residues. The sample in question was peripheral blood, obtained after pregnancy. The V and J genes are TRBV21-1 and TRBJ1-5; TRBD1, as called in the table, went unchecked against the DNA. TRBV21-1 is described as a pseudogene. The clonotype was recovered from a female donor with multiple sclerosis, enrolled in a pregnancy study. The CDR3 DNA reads TGTGCCAGCAGCATGACGAACAGGGGGCGCGGTCAGCCCCAGCATTTT. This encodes CASSMTNRGRGQPQHF.